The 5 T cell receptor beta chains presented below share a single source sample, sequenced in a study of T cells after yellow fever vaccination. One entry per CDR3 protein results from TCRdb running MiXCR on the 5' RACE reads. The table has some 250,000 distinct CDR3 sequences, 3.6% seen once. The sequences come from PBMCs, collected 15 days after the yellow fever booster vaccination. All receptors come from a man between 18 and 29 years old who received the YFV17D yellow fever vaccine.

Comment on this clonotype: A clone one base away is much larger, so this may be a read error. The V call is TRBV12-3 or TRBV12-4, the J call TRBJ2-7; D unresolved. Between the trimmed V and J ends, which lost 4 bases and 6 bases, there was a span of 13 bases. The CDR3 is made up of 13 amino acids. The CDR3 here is CASSYSQNFEQYF. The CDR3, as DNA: TGTGCCAGCAGTTACAGCCAGAATTTCGAGCAGTACTTC.

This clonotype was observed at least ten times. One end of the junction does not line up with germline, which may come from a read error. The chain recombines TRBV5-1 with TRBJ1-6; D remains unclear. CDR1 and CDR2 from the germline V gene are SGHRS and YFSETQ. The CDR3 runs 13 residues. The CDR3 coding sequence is TGCGCCAGCACCTTGACCCCGGGCTCACCCCTCCACTTT. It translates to CASTLTPGSPLHF.

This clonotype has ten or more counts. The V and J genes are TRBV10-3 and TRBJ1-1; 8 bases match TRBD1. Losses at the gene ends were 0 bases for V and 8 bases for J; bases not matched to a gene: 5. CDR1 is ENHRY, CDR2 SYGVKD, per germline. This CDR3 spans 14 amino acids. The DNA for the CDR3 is TGTGCCATCAGTGAGTCCCAAGGACAGGGCGAAGCTTTCTTT. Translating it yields CAISESQGQGEAFF.

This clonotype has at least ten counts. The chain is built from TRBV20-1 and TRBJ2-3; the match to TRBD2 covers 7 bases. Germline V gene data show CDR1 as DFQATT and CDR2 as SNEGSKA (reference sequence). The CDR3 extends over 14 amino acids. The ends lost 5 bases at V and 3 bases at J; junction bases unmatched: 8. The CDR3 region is CSALAALGTDTQYF. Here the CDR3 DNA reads TGCAGTGCTCTAGCGGCCCTTGGGACAGATACGCAGTATTTT.

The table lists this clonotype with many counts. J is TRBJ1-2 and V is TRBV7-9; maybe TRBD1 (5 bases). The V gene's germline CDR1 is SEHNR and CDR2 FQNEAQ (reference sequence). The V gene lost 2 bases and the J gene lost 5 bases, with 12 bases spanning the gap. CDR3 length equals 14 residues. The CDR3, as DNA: TGTGCCAGCAGCTTACCGACAGATCTATATGGCTACACCTTC. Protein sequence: CASSLPTDLYGYTF.